Included here is one TCR beta chain sequence, with context. Its antigen is unknown. No much larger clone is present one base from it, and per-base qualities are unavailable. The germline V gene encodes CDR1 SGHDT and CDR2 YYEEEE. V loses 0 bases, J loses 2 bases, and the germline ends lie 17 bases apart. From the cysteine through the phenylalanine, the CDR3 covers 17 amino acids. The entry retains the CDR3 DNA only, 51 bases that are in frame from base 1. The record originates from a study of blood T cell repertoires in COVID-19 (dated by TCRdb to the early 2020s). Regarding the complete study: The collaborator samples originated in the United States, Italy and Spain and spanned the acute and convalescent phases of COVID-19. The material from the prospective study consisted of cDNA or gDNA derived from T cells, B-cell-depleted T cells, or PBMCs. Subjects who had been exposed to COVID-19, were actively infected with it, or had recovered from it provided the deeply sampled blood TCRbeta repertoires that made up the dataset. A freely available public database, intended as a resource for researchers studying the immune response to SARS-CoV-2, is where the repertoires were released. The samples were drawn from the first 160 participants of the ongoing ImmuneRACE study and from over 950 subjects provided by 6 global collaborators. Nearly every sample came with metadata listing a de-identified subject ID, COVID-19 status, age in years and sex. Where HLA class I and class II types were available, the types were taken from metadata supplied by the sample provider, not from assay-based typing.

General conclusions and limits of the study: The quantity of clinical and demographic metadata differed by source and by participant and was supplied without curation.

Collaborating institutions collected whole blood in K2EDTA tubes following their own protocols. For TCRbeta analysis, collaborators shipped samples in one of three forms: frozen whole blood, isolated PBMCs, or DNA extracted from either of those sample types. TCRbeta CDR3 regions were amplified from genomic DNA using the immunoSEQ Assay, a bias-controlled multiplex PCR. Regarding the original processing steps: Nucleated cell counts per sample were estimated from amplification of reference gene primers within the assay. To quantify the absolute abundance of each unique TCRbeta CDR3 rearrangement, sequence reads were collapsed and filtered. For each sample, productive Simpson clonality was calculated as the square root of Simpson's diversity index across productive rearrangements. Imported from immuneACCESS, the table was reduced by TCRdb to in-frame sequences with V and J called. These copies leave out some clones; in studies compared against another copy, an unresolved V gene accounts for under half, and the cause of the remainder is not known. V and J calls and clone size are as listed in that table; D and trimming were resolved from the DNA. This sample is represented by 60,000 to 70,000 clones; approximately 86% of them were singletons. Of the sample, about 1.5% is held by the ten largest clones.

This receptor was taken from a woman between 55 and 75 years old with acute or convalescent COVID-19. Specimen: peripheral blood. The chain is encoded by TRBV5-6 joined to TRBJ2-5; D gene: possibly TRBD1, on 5 matching bases. The nucleotide sequence is given as TGTGCCAGCAGCTTGGGGGCCATAAGGGGCCATCAAGAGACCCAGTACTTC. The encoded protein is CASSLGAIRGHQETQYF. The variable domain in full, with residues beyond the CDR3 obtained from the reference TRBV5-6 and TRBJ2-5 genes, is DAGVTQSPTHLIKTRGQQVTLRCSPKSGHDTVSWYQQALGQGPQFIFQYYEEEERQRGNFPDRFSGHQFPNYSSELNVNALLLGDSALYLCASSLGAIRGHQETQYFGPGTRLLVL.